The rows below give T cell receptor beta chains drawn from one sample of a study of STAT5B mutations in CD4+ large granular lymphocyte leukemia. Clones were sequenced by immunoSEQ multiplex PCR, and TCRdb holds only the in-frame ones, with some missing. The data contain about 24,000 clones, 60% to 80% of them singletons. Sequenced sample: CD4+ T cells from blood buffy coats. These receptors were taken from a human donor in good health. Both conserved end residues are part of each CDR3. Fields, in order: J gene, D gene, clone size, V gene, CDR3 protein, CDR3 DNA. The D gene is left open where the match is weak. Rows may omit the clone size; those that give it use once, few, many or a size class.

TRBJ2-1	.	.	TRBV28	CASSPRNEQFF	TGTGCCAGCAGTCCTCGCAATGAGCAGTTCTTC
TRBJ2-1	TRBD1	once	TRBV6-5	CASSLQGANYNEQFF	TGTGCCAGCAGTCTACAGGGGGCGAACTACAATGAGCAGTTCTTC
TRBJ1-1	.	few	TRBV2	CASSPELNTEAFF	TGTGCCAGCAGTCCTGAACTGAACACTGAAGCTTTCTTT
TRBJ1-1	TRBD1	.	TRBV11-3	CASTQDRGVNTEAFF	TGTGCCAGCACCCAAGACAGGGGGGTGAACACTGAAGCTTTCTTT
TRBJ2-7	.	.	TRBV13	CASSSRDFFSSYEQYF	TGTGCCAGCAGCTCCAGGGATTTTTTCTCTTCCTACGAGCAGTACTTC
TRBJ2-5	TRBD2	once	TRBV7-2	CASSSGLAGGQETQYF	TGTGCCAGCAGCTCGGGACTAGCGGGGGGGCAAGAGACCCAGTACTTC
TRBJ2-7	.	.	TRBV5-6	CASSLRVGASYEQYF	TGTGCCAGCAGCTTGAGGGTGGGGGCCTCCTACGAGCAGTACTTC
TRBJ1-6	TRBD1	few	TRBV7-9	CASRAGGALNSPLHF	TGTGCCAGCAGGGCAGGGGGTGCCCTTAATTCACCCCTCCACTTT
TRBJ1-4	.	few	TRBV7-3	CASSPGSGEKLFF	TGTGCCAGCAGCCCGGGTTCGGGGGAAAAACTGTTTTTT
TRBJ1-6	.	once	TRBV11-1	CASSRTGRGSPLHF	TGTGCCAGCAGCCGTACTGGACGGGGTTCACCCCTCCACTTT
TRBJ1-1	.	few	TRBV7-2	CASSAGWNTEAFF	TGTGCCAGCAGCGCGGGGTGGAACACTGAAGCTTTCTTT
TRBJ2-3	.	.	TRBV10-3	CAISESAGNTDTQYF	TGTGCCATCAGTGAGTCGGCGGGGAACACAGATACGCAGTATTTT
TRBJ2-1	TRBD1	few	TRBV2	CASSDRVRGLDDYNEQFF	TGTGCCAGCAGTGACCGGGTCAGGGGGCTCGATGATTACAATGAGCAGTTCTTC
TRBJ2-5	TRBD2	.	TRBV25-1	CASSLAGTVETQYF	TGTGCCAGCAGCCTAGCGGGGACAGTAGAGACCCAGTACTTC
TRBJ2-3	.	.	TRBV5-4	CASSLKAESTDTQYF	TGTGCCAGCAGCTTGAAGGCCGAAAGCACAGATACGCAGTATTTT
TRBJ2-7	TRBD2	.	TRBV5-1	CASSLGTWRGGTYEQYF	TGCGCCAGCAGCTTGGGGACATGGCGGGGGGGCACCTACGAGCAGTACTTC
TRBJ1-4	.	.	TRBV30	CAFCRGAATNEKLFF	TGTGCGTTCTGCAGGGGAGCGGCAACTAATGAAAAACTGTTTTTT
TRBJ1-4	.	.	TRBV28	CASSLFFGEKLFF	TGTGCCAGCAGTTTATTTTTCGGTGAAAAACTGTTTTTT
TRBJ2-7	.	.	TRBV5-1	CASSLAAQAGREQYF	TGCGCCAGCAGCTTGGCCGCACAGGCTGGCCGCGAGCAGTACTTC
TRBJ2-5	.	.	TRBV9	CASSVGGPGVQTQYF	TGTGCCAGCAGCGTAGGCGGACCAGGGGTGCAGACCCAGTACTTC
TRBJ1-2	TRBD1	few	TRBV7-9	CASGGNGQGARGYTF	TGTGCCAGCGGGGGTAACGGACAGGGGGCGAGAGGCTACACCTTC
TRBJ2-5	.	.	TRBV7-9	CASSLGVGGAQETQYF	TGTGCCAGCAGCTTAGGTGTCGGGGGAGCCCAAGAGACCCAGTACTTC
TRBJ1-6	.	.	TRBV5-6	CASSSRGLNSPLHF	TGTGCCAGCAGCTCCCGGGGTCTTAATTCACCCCTCCACTTT
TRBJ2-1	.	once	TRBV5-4	CASSLRGSYNEQFF	TGTGCCAGCAGCTTGAGGGGGTCCTACAATGAGCAGTTCTTC
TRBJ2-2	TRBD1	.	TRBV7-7	CASSHRQGALSTGELFF	TGTGCTAGCAGCCACCGACAGGGGGCTCTTAGTACCGGGGAGCTGTTTTTT
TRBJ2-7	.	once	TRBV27	CASSLRGYYEQYF	TGTGCCAGCAGTTTAAGGGGCTACTACGAGCAGTACTTC
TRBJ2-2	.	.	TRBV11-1	CASRDRTITGELFF	TGTGCCAGCAGGGACCGGACCATCACCGGGGAGCTGTTTTTT
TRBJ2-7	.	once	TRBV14	CASGHGRYYEQYF	TGTGCCAGCGGTCATGGGAGGTACTACGAGCAGTACTTC
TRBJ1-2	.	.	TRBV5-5	CASSLGTVSNYGYTF	TGTGCCAGCAGCTTGGGGACAGTCTCTAACTATGGCTACACCTTC
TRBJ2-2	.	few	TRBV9	CASSVAPTGELFF	TGTGCCAGCAGCGTAGCACCTACCGGGGAGCTGTTTTTT
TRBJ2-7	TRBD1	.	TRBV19	CASTPGTGSYEQYF	TGTGCCAGTACCCCCGGGACAGGTTCCTACGAGCAGTACTTC
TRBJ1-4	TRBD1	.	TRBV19	CASSTSDRDRDEKLFF	TGTGCCAGTAGTACGTCGGACCGGGACAGAGATGAAAAACTGTTTTTT
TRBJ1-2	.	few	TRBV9	CASSADNYGYTF	TGTGCCAGCAGCGCGGACAACTATGGCTACACCTTC
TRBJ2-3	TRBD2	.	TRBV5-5	CASSSLTSAGGTDTQYF	TGTGCCAGCAGCTCCCTAACGAGTGCGGGGGGCACAGATACGCAGTATTTT
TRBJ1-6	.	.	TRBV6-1	CASSGRSYNSPLHF	TGTGCCAGCAGTGGCCGTTCCTATAATTCACCCCTCCACTTT
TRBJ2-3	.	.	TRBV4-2	CASSQGRESDTQYF	TGTGCCAGCAGCCAAGGGAGAGAGTCAGATACGCAGTATTTT
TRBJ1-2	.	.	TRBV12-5	CASGLEGVGDGYTF	TGTGCTAGTGGTTTGGAGGGGGTAGGGGATGGTTACACCTTC
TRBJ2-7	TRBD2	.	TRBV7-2	CASSLAAGGSYEQYF	TGTGCCAGCAGCTTGGCAGCGGGGGGATCCTACGAGCAGTACTTC
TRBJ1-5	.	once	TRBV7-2	CASSLVTDSNQPQHF	TGTGCCAGCAGCTTAGTGACAGATAGCAATCAGCCCCAGCATTTT
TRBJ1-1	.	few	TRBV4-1	CASSRADTRGRTEAFF	TGCGCCAGCAGCCGGGCCGATACAAGGGGTCGGACTGAAGCTTTCTTT
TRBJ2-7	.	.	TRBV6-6	CASSYLGRLSYEQYF	TGTGCCAGCAGTTACCTAGGTCGACTCTCCTACGAGCAGTACTTC
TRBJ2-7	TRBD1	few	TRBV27	CASKPIPLSGTGGSYEQYF	TGTGCCAGCAAGCCTATTCCGCTATCCGGGACAGGGGGCTCCTACGAGCAGTACTTC
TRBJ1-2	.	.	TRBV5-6	CASSPGPGSNYGYTF	TGTGCCAGCAGCCCGGGACCAGGGTCTAACTATGGCTACACCTTC
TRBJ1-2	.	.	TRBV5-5	CASSLRPTVDYTF	TGTGCCAGCAGCTTGAGACCGACTGTAGACTACACCTTC
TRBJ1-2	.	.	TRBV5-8	CASSLGLSYGYTF	TGTGCCAGCAGCTTGGGACTGAGCTATGGCTACACCTTC
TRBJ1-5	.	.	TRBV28	CASRSGYQPQHF	TGTGCCAGCAGATCAGGGTATCAGCCCCAGCATTTT